The present TCR beta chain was sequenced within a study of tumor-infiltrating lymphocytes in primary liver carcinoma. Germline CDR1 is ENHRY and CDR2 is SYGVKD. The CDR3 is 12 residues long. V lost 8 bases to trimming and J lost 8 bases, with 15 bases between them. Using a constant-region primer together with ProtoScript II reverse transcriptase, TCR beta cDNA was made from roughly 520 ng of total RNA. ARM-PCR, slightly modified, supplied the TCR beta libraries through three nested multiplex PCR rounds. Amplification in the first two PCR rounds was performed using TRBV1-TRBV30 forward primers and a C-beta reverse primer for roughly 9 cycles each. TCRdb reprocessed the multiplex PCR reads via MiXCR and lists one record per CDR3 protein. The sample yields about 350,000 distinct CDR3 sequences, about 61% seen once. RNA isolated from unsorted whole blood supplied the blood RNA, with germline DNA also extracted.

Comment on this clonotype: Given a much more abundant clone one base away, this may be a read error. Given the absence of the conserved phenylalanine or tryptophan at the CDR3 end, a read error is likely.

The TCR sequence derives from a man in his forties or fifties with primary liver carcinoma and hepatitis B virus infection. The source material was peripheral blood. V and J are TRBV10-3 and TRBJ1-1, with a tentative D call TRBD1 (5 bases). Here the CDR3 reads CAISTAGIEAFS. CDR3 bases: TGTGCCATCTCGACAGCAGGAATAGAAGCTTTCTCT.